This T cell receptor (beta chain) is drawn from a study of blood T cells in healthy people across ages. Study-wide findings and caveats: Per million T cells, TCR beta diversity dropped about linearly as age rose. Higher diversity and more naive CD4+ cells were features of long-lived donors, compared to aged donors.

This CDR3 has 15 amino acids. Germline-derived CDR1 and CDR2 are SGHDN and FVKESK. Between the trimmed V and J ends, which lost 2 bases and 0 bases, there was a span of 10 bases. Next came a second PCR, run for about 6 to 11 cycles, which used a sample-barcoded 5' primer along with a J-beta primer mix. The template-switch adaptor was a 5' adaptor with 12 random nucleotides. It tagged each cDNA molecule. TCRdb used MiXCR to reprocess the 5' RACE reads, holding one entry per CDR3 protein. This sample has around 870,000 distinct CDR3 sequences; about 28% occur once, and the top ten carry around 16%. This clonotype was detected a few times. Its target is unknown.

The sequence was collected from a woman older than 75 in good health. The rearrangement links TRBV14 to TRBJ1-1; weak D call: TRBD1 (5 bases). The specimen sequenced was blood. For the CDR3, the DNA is TGTGCCAGCAGCCAACAGGGAATGGTGAACACTGAAGCTTTCTTT. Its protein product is CASSQQGMVNTEAFF.